These T cell receptor beta chains were read from a single sample in a study of graft-versus-host responses after intestinal transplantation. Profiling relied on immunoSEQ multiplex PCR, and the TCRdb table lists in-frame clones only, not all of them. The table lists over 100,000 clones, 90% to 95% of them singletons. Their specific antigens are unknown. The specimen comprised unstimulated CD4+ T cells sorted from spleen or lymph node cells, sampled before intestinal transplant. Receptors were obtained from a human donor who received an intestinal transplant. Each CDR3 is given with its conserved first and last residue. The order of the fields is J gene, D gene, CDR3 length, clone size, V gene, CDR3 protein, CDR3 DNA. D genes are given only for firm matches. The listing skips clone size in some rows; elsewhere it reads once, few, many or a size class.

J gene: TRBJ2-7
D gene: .
CDR3 length: 11
clone size: .
V gene: TRBV30
CDR3 protein: CAWSRINEQYF
CDR3 DNA: TGTGCCTGGAGTAGAATTAACGAGCAGTACTTC

J gene: TRBJ2-3
D gene: TRBD2
CDR3 length: 17
clone size: .
V gene: TRBV29-1
CDR3 protein: CSVAGGVGVSSTDTQYF
CDR3 DNA: TGCAGCGTTGCGGGGGGGGTGGGTGTCTCTAGCACAGATACGCAGTATTTT

J gene: TRBJ1-3
D gene: TRBD1
CDR3 length: 14
clone size: .
V gene: TRBV19
CDR3 protein: CASSPQGNGNTIYF
CDR3 DNA: TGTGCCAGTAGTCCACAGGGGAACGGAAACACCATATATTTT

J gene: TRBJ1-1
D gene: .
CDR3 length: 14
clone size: .
V gene: TRBV5-6
CDR3 protein: CASSLEGVNTEAFF
CDR3 DNA: TGTGCCAGCAGCTTGGAGGGGGTGAACACTGAAGCTTTCTTT

J gene: TRBJ2-7
D gene: TRBD2
CDR3 length: 17
clone size: .
V gene: TRBV7-9
CDR3 protein: CASSLAFGTSGVYEQYF
CDR3 DNA: TGTGCCAGCAGCTTAGCCTTCGGGACTAGCGGGGTTTACGAGCAGTACTTC

J gene: TRBJ2-1
D gene: .
CDR3 length: 14
clone size: once
V gene: TRBV6-5
CDR3 protein: CASSYESTSDEQFF
CDR3 DNA: TGTGCCAGCAGTTACGAGAGCACCAGCGATGAGCAGTTCTTC

J gene: TRBJ2-7
D gene: .
CDR3 length: 15
clone size: .
V gene: TRBV18
CDR3 protein: CASSPTLYSLYEQYF
CDR3 DNA: TGTGCCAGCTCGCCTACGTTATACTCCCTCTACGAGCAGTACTTC

J gene: TRBJ2-1
D gene: .
CDR3 length: 13
clone size: .
V gene: TRBV29-1
CDR3 protein: CSVVRDRRDEQFF
CDR3 DNA: TGCAGCGTTGTTAGGGACCGAAGGGATGAGCAGTTCTTC

J gene: TRBJ2-1
D gene: .
CDR3 length: 12
clone size: once
V gene: TRBV5-4
CDR3 protein: CASSLAYNEQFF
CDR3 DNA: TGTGCCAGCAGCTTGGCGTACAATGAGCAGTTCTTC

J gene: TRBJ2-2
D gene: TRBD2
CDR3 length: 13
clone size: .
V gene: TRBV6-4
CDR3 protein: CASSEAGARELFF
CDR3 DNA: TGTGCCAGCAGTGAAGCGGGGGCCAGGGAGCTGTTTTTT

J gene: TRBJ1-3
D gene: .
CDR3 length: 15
clone size: .
V gene: TRBV6-1
CDR3 protein: CASSEIAVSGNTIYF
CDR3 DNA: TGTGCCAGCAGTGAAATAGCCGTAAGTGGAAACACCATATATTTT

J gene: TRBJ2-2
D gene: .
CDR3 length: 14
clone size: .
V gene: TRBV12-5
CDR3 protein: CASGRDGNTGELFF
CDR3 DNA: TGTGCTAGTGGTCGGGACGGGAACACCGGGGAGCTGTTTTTT

J gene: TRBJ2-4
D gene: .
CDR3 length: 15
clone size: once
V gene: TRBV6-5
CDR3 protein: CASSWGRGPKNIQYF
CDR3 DNA: TGTGCCAGCAGTTGGGGCAGGGGCCCCAAAAACATTCAGTACTTC

J gene: TRBJ1-4
D gene: TRBD1
CDR3 length: 15
clone size: .
V gene: TRBV12-5
CDR3 protein: CASGRQGATNEKLFF
CDR3 DNA: TGTGCTAGTGGGCGACAGGGGGCAACTAATGAAAAACTGTTTTTT

J gene: TRBJ2-5
D gene: .
CDR3 length: 13
clone size: .
V gene: TRBV6-5
CDR3 protein: CASRQGREETQYF
CDR3 DNA: TGTGCCAGCAGACAGGGTAGGGAAGAGACCCAGTACTTC

J gene: TRBJ1-5
D gene: TRBD1
CDR3 length: 15
clone size: .
V gene: TRBV18
CDR3 protein: CASSLRTGEDQPQHF
CDR3 DNA: TGTGCCAGCTCACTAAGGACAGGGGAGGATCAGCCCCAGCATTTT

J gene: TRBJ1-5
D gene: .
CDR3 length: 10
clone size: .
V gene: TRBV20-1
CDR3 protein: CSSGNQPQHF
CDR3 DNA: TGCAGTTCCGGCAATCAGCCCCAGCATTTT

J gene: TRBJ2-5
D gene: .
CDR3 length: 16
clone size: .
V gene: TRBV10-1
CDR3 protein: CASSEGTDVHSETQYF
CDR3 DNA: TGCGCCAGCAGTGAAGGAACGGACGTCCACTCCGAGACCCAGTACTTC

J gene: TRBJ1-4
D gene: .
CDR3 length: 15
clone size: .
V gene: TRBV7-9
CDR3 protein: CASSHKGRTNEKLFF
CDR3 DNA: TGTGCCAGCAGCCATAAGGGTAGAACTAATGAAAAACTGTTTTTT

J gene: TRBJ1-3
D gene: .
CDR3 length: 16
clone size: few
V gene: TRBV12-2
CDR3 protein: CASRSQPTGKGNTIYF
CDR3 DNA: TGTGCAAGTCGCTCACAACCGACAGGGAAGGGAAACACCATATATTTT

J gene: TRBJ1-1
D gene: TRBD1
CDR3 length: 14
clone size: .
V gene: TRBV27
CDR3 protein: CASSPRTGRAEAFF
CDR3 DNA: TGTGCCAGCAGTCCACGGACAGGGAGAGCTGAAGCTTTCTTT

J gene: TRBJ2-1
D gene: TRBD2
CDR3 length: 15
clone size: .
V gene: TRBV28
CDR3 protein: CASRGSGRFYNEQFF
CDR3 DNA: TGTGCCAGCAGGGGAAGCGGGAGATTCTACAATGAGCAGTTCTTC

J gene: TRBJ2-7
D gene: .
CDR3 length: 14
clone size: .
V gene: TRBV18
CDR3 protein: CASSRRQGGNEQYF
CDR3 DNA: TGTGCCAGCTCACGTCGGCAGGGAGGAAACGAGCAGTACTTC

J gene: TRBJ1-3
D gene: .
CDR3 length: 19
clone size: .
V gene: TRBV27
CDR3 protein: CASSASPLSEGTRGNTIYF
CDR3 DNA: TGTGCCAGCAGTGCCTCCCCTTTGAGTGAGGGTACGAGAGGAAACACCATATATTTT

J gene: TRBJ1-5
D gene: .
CDR3 length: 13
clone size: .
V gene: TRBV6-1
CDR3 protein: CASSELSNQPQHF
CDR3 DNA: TGTGCCAGCAGTGAGCTTTCCAATCAGCCCCAGCATTTT

J gene: TRBJ1-3
D gene: TRBD1
CDR3 length: 17
clone size: .
V gene: TRBV5-1
CDR3 protein: CASSSSVTGSSGNTIYF
CDR3 DNA: TGCGCCAGCAGCTCAAGTGTGACAGGGAGCTCTGGAAACACCATATATTTT

J gene: TRBJ1-3
D gene: .
CDR3 length: 14
clone size: .
V gene: TRBV14
CDR3 protein: CASSEGFSGNTIYF
CDR3 DNA: TGTGCCAGCAGCGAGGGGTTCTCTGGAAACACCATATATTTT

J gene: TRBJ2-7
D gene: .
CDR3 length: 14
clone size: .
V gene: TRBV2
CDR3 protein: CASSESGRLGEQYF
CDR3 DNA: TGTGCCAGCAGTGAATCCGGGCGTCTCGGCGAGCAGTACTTC

J gene: TRBJ1-2
D gene: TRBD1
CDR3 length: 12
clone size: .
V gene: TRBV30
CDR3 protein: CAWSQGAYGYTF
CDR3 DNA: TGTGCCTGGAGTCAGGGGGCCTATGGCTACACCTTC

J gene: TRBJ1-1
D gene: .
CDR3 length: 13
clone size: .
V gene: TRBV2
CDR3 protein: CASSVGWNTEAFF
CDR3 DNA: TGTGCCAGCAGTGTAGGGTGGAACACTGAAGCTTTCTTT

J gene: TRBJ2-3
D gene: .
CDR3 length: 13
clone size: once
V gene: TRBV5-1
CDR3 protein: CASTGQSTDTQYF
CDR3 DNA: TGCGCCAGCACTGGACAGTCTACAGATACGCAGTATTTT

J gene: TRBJ2-7
D gene: TRBD2
CDR3 length: 12
clone size: .
V gene: TRBV29-1
CDR3 protein: CSALAGAYEQYF
CDR3 DNA: TGCAGCGCCCTAGCGGGAGCCTACGAGCAGTACTTC

J gene: TRBJ1-1
D gene: .
CDR3 length: 11
clone size: .
V gene: TRBV5-6
CDR3 protein: CASSLNTEAFF
CDR3 DNA: TGTGCCAGCAGCCTGAACACTGAAGCTTTCTTT

J gene: TRBJ2-3
D gene: .
CDR3 length: 13
clone size: .
V gene: TRBV28
CDR3 protein: CASSWTFTDTQYF
CDR3 DNA: TGTGCCAGCAGTTGGACGTTTACAGATACGCAGTATTTT

J gene: TRBJ1-1
D gene: TRBD1
CDR3 length: 14
clone size: .
V gene: TRBV6-5
CDR3 protein: CASSYSRQGTEAFF
CDR3 DNA: TGTGCCAGCAGTTACTCGAGACAGGGCACTGAAGCTTTCTTT

J gene: TRBJ2-1
D gene: .
CDR3 length: 10
clone size: .
V gene: TRBV19
CDR3 protein: CASGISKQFF
CDR3 DNA: TGTGCCAGTGGTATCTCGAAGCAGTTCTTC

J gene: TRBJ1-1
D gene: .
CDR3 length: 14
clone size: .
V gene: TRBV5-1
CDR3 protein: CASSPGPTNTEAFF
CDR3 DNA: TGCGCCAGCAGCCCGGGACCAACGAACACTGAAGCTTTCTTT

J gene: TRBJ1-2
D gene: TRBD1
CDR3 length: 14
clone size: .
V gene: TRBV19
CDR3 protein: CASSSGDRVYGYTF
CDR3 DNA: TGTGCCAGTAGTAGTGGGGACAGGGTCTATGGCTACACCTTC

J gene: TRBJ2-1
D gene: .
CDR3 length: 12
clone size: .
V gene: TRBV7-9
CDR3 protein: CASSFRGAEQFF
CDR3 DNA: TGTGCCAGCAGCTTTAGGGGGGCCGAGCAGTTCTTC

J gene: TRBJ2-7
D gene: TRBD2
CDR3 length: 15
clone size: .
V gene: TRBV6-5
CDR3 protein: CASRELAAFSYEQYF
CDR3 DNA: TGTGCCAGCAGAGAACTAGCGGCCTTCTCCTACGAGCAGTACTTC

J gene: TRBJ2-2
D gene: TRBD1
CDR3 length: 17
clone size: .
V gene: TRBV28
CDR3 protein: CASSCDRGQERTGELFF
CDR3 DNA: TGTGCCAGCAGCTGTGACAGGGGGCAAGAACGGACCGGGGAGCTGTTTTTT

J gene: TRBJ2-5
D gene: TRBD2
CDR3 length: 15
clone size: .
V gene: TRBV5-1
CDR3 protein: CASSFLAGGGETQYF
CDR3 DNA: TGCGCCAGCAGCTTTTTAGCGGGAGGTGGGGAGACCCAGTACTTC

J gene: TRBJ2-7
D gene: .
CDR3 length: 15
clone size: .
V gene: TRBV6-5
CDR3 protein: CASRSGATISYEQYF
CDR3 DNA: TGTGCCAGCAGGAGTGGGGCAACGATATCCTACGAGCAGTACTTC

J gene: TRBJ2-2
D gene: .
CDR3 length: 15
clone size: .
V gene: TRBV7-7
CDR3 protein: CASSQRQAAAGELFF
CDR3 DNA: TGTGCTAGCAGCCAACGACAGGCGGCTGCCGGGGAGCTGTTTTTT

J gene: TRBJ2-3
D gene: .
CDR3 length: 15
clone size: .
V gene: TRBV10-1
CDR3 protein: CATSPRLDLADTQYF
CDR3 DNA: TGCGCCACAAGCCCACGACTAGATTTGGCAGATACGCAGTATTTT

J gene: TRBJ2-1
D gene: TRBD2
CDR3 length: 17
clone size: .
V gene: TRBV7-2
CDR3 protein: CASTRTSGAFVSNEQFF
CDR3 DNA: TGTGCCAGCACTCGGACTAGCGGGGCTTTTGTGAGCAATGAGCAGTTCTTC

J gene: TRBJ2-3
D gene: .
CDR3 length: 16
clone size: .
V gene: TRBV4-1
CDR3 protein: CASSQPGLRGTDTQYF
CDR3 DNA: TGCGCCAGCAGCCAACCGGGCCTCCGGGGCACAGATACGCAGTATTTT

J gene: TRBJ2-7
D gene: .
CDR3 length: 13
clone size: few
V gene: TRBV5-8
CDR3 protein: CASSRPGVYEQYF
CDR3 DNA: TGTGCCAGCAGCCGTCCGGGTGTCTACGAGCAGTACTTC

J gene: TRBJ2-7
D gene: TRBD2
CDR3 length: 15
clone size: .
V gene: TRBV5-1
CDR3 protein: CASSLNPSGTYEQYF
CDR3 DNA: TGCGCCAGCAGCTTGAATCCTAGCGGTACCTACGAGCAGTACTTC

J gene: TRBJ2-7
D gene: TRBD1
CDR3 length: 15
clone size: .
V gene: TRBV7-3
CDR3 protein: CASREPGQGAHEQYF
CDR3 DNA: TGTGCCAGCAGGGAACCGGGACAGGGGGCCCACGAGCAGTACTTC

J gene: TRBJ2-5
D gene: .
CDR3 length: 17
clone size: .
V gene: TRBV2
CDR3 protein: CASSGGRALRLQETQYF
CDR3 DNA: TGTGCCAGCTCAGGGGGGAGGGCCCTGCGGTTACAAGAGACCCAGTACTTC

J gene: TRBJ2-1
D gene: .
CDR3 length: 14
clone size: .
V gene: TRBV5-1
CDR3 protein: CASSFGRSYNEQFF
CDR3 DNA: TGCGCCAGCAGCTTCGGACGTAGCTACAATGAGCAGTTCTTC

J gene: TRBJ2-1
D gene: .
CDR3 length: 14
clone size: .
V gene: TRBV7-6
CDR3 protein: CASSLAGSYNEQFF
CDR3 DNA: TGTGCCAGCAGCTTGGCGGGATCCTACAATGAGCAGTTCTTC